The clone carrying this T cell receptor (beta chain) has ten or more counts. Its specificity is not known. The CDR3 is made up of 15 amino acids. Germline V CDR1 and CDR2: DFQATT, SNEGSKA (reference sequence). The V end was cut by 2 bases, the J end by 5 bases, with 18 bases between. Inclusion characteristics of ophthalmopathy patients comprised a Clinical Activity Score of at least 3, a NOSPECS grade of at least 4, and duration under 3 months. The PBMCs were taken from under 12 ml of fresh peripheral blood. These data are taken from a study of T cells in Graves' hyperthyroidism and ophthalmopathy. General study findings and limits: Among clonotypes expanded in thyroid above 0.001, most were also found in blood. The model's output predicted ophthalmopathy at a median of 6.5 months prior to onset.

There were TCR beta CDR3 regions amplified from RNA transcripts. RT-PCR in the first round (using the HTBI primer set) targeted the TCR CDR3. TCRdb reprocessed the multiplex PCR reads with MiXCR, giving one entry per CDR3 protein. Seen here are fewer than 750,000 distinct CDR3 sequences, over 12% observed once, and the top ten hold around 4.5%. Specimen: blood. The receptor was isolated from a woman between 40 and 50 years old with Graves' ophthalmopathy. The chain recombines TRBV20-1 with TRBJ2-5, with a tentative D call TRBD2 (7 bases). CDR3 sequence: CSARSYAGAGETQYF. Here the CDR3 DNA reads TGCAGTGCTAGATCGTATGCGGGGGCGGGGGAGACCCAGTACTTC.